This T cell receptor beta chain was profiled in a study of T-cell reconstitution after alpha-beta-depleted transplantation in children. This CDR3 is built from 15 residues. Per the germline V gene, CDR1 is SSHAT and CDR2 is FNYEAQ (reference sequence). This clonotype occurred a few times. Germline and junction disagree at one end, which may indicate a read error. It was with unique molecular identifiers that the TCRbeta library was prepared. One entry per CDR3 protein results from TCRdb running MiXCR on the PCR reads. The data contain approximately 420,000 distinct CDR3 sequences, roughly 10% of them singletons.

The rearrangement uses TRBV7-7 and TRBJ2-3; D gene ambiguous. Sequencing was performed on PBMCs from the stem cell graft donor, taken from the stem cell graft. The clonotype was recovered from a human donor who donated a stem cell graft to a child with acute myeloid leukemia. Written as DNA, the CDR3 is TGTGCTAGCAGCTTAAGCGAAGGAAACACAGATACGCAGTATTTT. Amino acids: CASSLSEGNTDTQYF. The entire variable domain, with the rest obtained from reference TRBV7-7 and TRBJ2-3, is as follows: GAGVSQSPRYKVTKRGQDVTLRCDPISSHATLYWYQQALGQGPEFLTYFNYEAQPDKSGLPSDRFSAERPEGSISTLTIQRTEQRDSAMYRCASSLSEGNTDTQYFGPGTRLTVL.